This T cell receptor (beta chain) was captured in a study of a mutant IDH1 vaccine in newly diagnosed glioma. About the research overall: During weeks 1, 3, 5, 7, 11, 15, 19 and 23, patients received eight vaccinations. Vaccine administration was initiated 4-6 weeks following radiotherapy alone, or with temozolomide cycles. Findings of the study overall: Any relationship between pseudoprogression and changes in top peripheral T cell clonotypes seemed absent.

Measured with immunoSEQ multiplex PCR; TCRdb has only the in-frame clones, and not every one. This table has roughly 40,000 clones, 85% to 95% appearing once. Concerning this clone itself: Its cognate antigen is unknown.

The CDR3 is 15 residues long. V shed 5 bases and J 8 bases; nucleotides not matched to a gene: 11. The germline CDR1 and CDR2 sequences are MNHEY and SVGAGI. The time point here: week 23, last vaccination. The content of each vaccine dose was 300 ug of mutant IDH1 20-mer peptide, and topical imiquimod accompanied it. The chain employs TRBV6-5 and TRBJ2-2; 7 nucleotides agree with TRBD2. The sample was PBMCs, taken from a glioma patient whose treatment included an IDH1 peptide vaccine. The sequence was obtained from a man in his forties or fifties with glioma. For the CDR3, the DNA is TGTGCCAGCAGTAGACTAGCCCGTCCCCCGGGGGAGCTGTTTTTT. It translates to CASSRLARPPGELFF.